This T cell receptor (beta chain) came from a study of blood T cells in healthy people across ages. CDR1 is SGHAT, CDR2 FQNNGV, per germline. The CDR3 consists of 13 residues. It was with a sample-barcoded 5' primer and a J-beta primer mix that a second PCR of roughly 7 to 11 cycles was run. Each of the cDNA molecules was tagged by a template-switch adaptor with 12 random nucleotides. Using its own MiXCR run on the 5' RACE reads, TCRdb lists one record per CDR3 protein. The table lists under 1 million distinct CDR3 sequences, around 43% of them singletons. The rearrangement uses TRBV11-2 and TRBJ2-5; D is possibly TRBD1 (5 bases). The end of the DNA is better explained by TRBJ2-7, so the J call may be wrong. The clonotype was recovered from a man in his 60s in good health. Sequenced material: blood. The CDR3 loop reads CATRPAQGYEQYF. CDR3 nucleotides: TGTGCCACCAGGCCAGCCCAGGGCTACGAGCAGTACTTC.